This T cell receptor (beta chain) was sequenced during a study of shared clonotypes between healthy human individuals. Study background: CD8 memory received one plate per donor, CD8 naive two, CD4 memory three and CD4 naive three.

In the original processing: For the immunoSEQ data, sequences were junction-only without quality scores, so filtering differed. The method was immunoSEQ multiplex PCR; TCRdb's version includes in-frame clones alone and lacks a portion of them. Clone size and V and J calls were adopted from that table, with D and trimming inferred from the DNA. This table has about 2.2 million clones, over 85% appearing once. Naive CD8 cells comprised CD45RO-negative, CCR7-positively selected cells, excluding terminally differentiated effector memory CD45RA+ cells. Adult donors, all healthy and HIV-negative, had no recent acute infections or vaccinations. Worth noting for this clone: This sample includes further DNA sequences coding for the same CDR3.

This CDR3 has 13 residues. CDR1 SEHNR and CDR2 FQNEAQ come from the germline V gene (reference sequence). Trimming left V 0 bases short and J 2 bases short, with 5 bases between. The sequencing input was naive CD8+ T cells from PBMCs. The clonotype was recovered from a young man in good health. Some clones in this sample may be carry-over from other donors' samples. V is TRBV7-9 and J is TRBJ2-7; D remains unclear. The CDR3 region is CASSLAGAYEQYF. CDR3 nucleotides: TGTGCCAGCAGCTTAGCCGGAGCCTACGAGCAGTACTTC.